A single sample gave rise to the 9 T cell receptor beta chains below, sequenced in a study of blood T cells in healthy people across ages. Sample-barcoded 5' priming and a J-beta primer mix drove a second PCR of about 6 to 12 cycles. Using its own MiXCR run on the 5' RACE reads, TCRdb lists one record per CDR3 protein. In the table there are 1,800,000 or so distinct CDR3 sequences, 39% of which are singletons. The sample was blood. These receptor sequences come from a human donor in good health.

The chain is built from TRBV9 and TRBJ1-6, with 8 bases lining up with TRBD1. The length of the CDR3 is 15 residues. V lost 4 bases and J lost 10; bases outside the gene matches: 10. Germline V gene lookup returns CDR1 SGDLS and CDR2 YYNGEE. CDR3 amino acids: CASSPLGTGHSPLHF. CDR3 in DNA: TGTGCCAGCAGCCCGTTGGGGACAGGTCACTCACCCCTCCACTTT.

This clonotype showed up just a few times. The chain carries TRBV6-2 or TRBV6-3 and TRBJ2-1; the match to TRBD2 covers 7 bases. CDR1 MNHEY and CDR2 SVGEGT come from the germline V gene. The CDR3 covers 14 residues. After removal of 4 bases from V and 6 bases from J, the junction contained 6 bases not matched to a gene. In nucleotides, the CDR3 is TGTGCCAGCAGTTTTGTAGGGGAGGGCAATGAGCAGTTCTTC. This sequence encodes CASSFVGEGNEQFF.

This chain uses TRBV6-6 with TRBJ2-2; the D is unclear. This CDR3 has 16 residues. V was clipped by 6 bases and J by 2 bases, with 16 bases between them. Germline assignment: CDR1 MNHNY and CDR2 SVGAGI (reference sequence). DNA of the CDR3: TGTGCCAGCAGGCCCCCGGGCACCCCTAACACCGGGGAGCTGTTTTTT. Protein sequence: CASRPPGTPNTGELFF.

The rearrangement uses TRBV10-3 and TRBJ2-1; D is unclear. The length of the CDR3 is 13 residues. Germline V gives CDR1 ENHRY, CDR2 SYGVKD. The V and J ends lost 4 bases and 5 bases respectively, with 9 bases between them. CDR3 in DNA: TGTGCCATCAGTGTGACGCCAGACAATGAGCAGTTCTTC. Residues: CAISVTPDNEQFF.

This sequence joins TRBV6-6 and TRBJ1-2, with TRBD1 matching over 7 bases. Germline CDR1 is MNHNY and CDR2 is SVGAGI (reference sequence). With 2 bases clipped from V and 5 bases from J, the junction kept 8 bases outside the gene matches. The CDR3 runs to 15 residues. CDR3 residues: CASSYSMTGYYGYTF. DNA of the CDR3: TGTGCCAGCAGTTACAGTATGACAGGGTATTATGGCTACACCTTC.

This clonotype was observed a single time. CDR3 sequence: CASSQDALAEQFF. CDR3 nucleotides: TGCGCCAGCAGCCAAGATGCCCTAGCTGAGCAGTTCTTC. The chain employs TRBV4-1 and TRBJ2-1; TRBD2 might be the D (5 bases). Per germline, CDR1 MGHRA and CDR2 YSYEKL. The CDR3 is 13 amino acids. Trimming left V 0 bases short and J 9 bases short, with 9 bases between.

To note about this clonotype: A much larger clone differs from this one at a single base, so this may be a read error. The rearrangement links TRBV9 to TRBJ2-5; 8 positions agree with TRBD2. The CDR3 is 15 amino acids. V dropped 4 bases and J dropped 0; count of bases not matched to a gene: 5. Germline CDR1 is SGDLS and CDR2 is YYNGEE. CDR3 in amino acids: CASSWTGRDQETQYF. The CDR3, as DNA: TGTGCCAGCAGCTGGACCGGGAGGGACCAAGAGACCCAGTACTTC.

This clonotype was counted a few times. V is TRBV20-1 and J is TRBJ1-2; the D is unclear. Germline loops: CDR1 DFQATT, CDR2 SNEGSKA (reference sequence). Trimming removed 4 bases at V and 5 bases at J, with 14 bases between. The CDR3 is 13 amino acids. Here the CDR3 DNA reads TGCAGTGCTAATTGGGGTACTGTGTATGGCTACACCTTC. This gives the protein CSANWGTVYGYTF.

The J gene is TRBJ2-7, the V gene TRBV7-2, with 7 bases lining up with TRBD1. CDR1 SGHTA and CDR2 FQGNSA come from the germline V gene. Trimming removed 3 bases from V and 5 bases from J; junction bases left unmatched: 4. The CDR3 loop spans 13 amino acids. The CDR3 loop reads CASSFTGAHEQYF. The CDR3 DNA reads as TGTGCCAGCAGCTTTACAGGGGCCCACGAGCAGTACTTC.